The 9 T cell receptor beta chains presented below share a single source sample, sequenced in a study of T cells after yellow fever vaccination. TCRdb re-derived calls from the 5' RACE reads in MiXCR, one entry per CDR3 protein. The sample lists some 16,000 distinct CDR3 sequences, roughly 3.7% seen once, with over 0.4% in the top ten. The material was PBMCs, either bulk or a sorted T-cell subset (CD4+, CD8+, memory, or dextramer-sorted; not recorded which), obtained 15 days after the yellow fever booster vaccination. Every receptor here comes from a man aged 25-45 years who received the YFV17D yellow fever vaccine.

This clonotype was picked up many times. The chain recombines TRBV11-2 with TRBJ2-1, with D possibly TRBD1 on 7 matching bases. The V and J ends lost 6 bases and 0 bases respectively, with 21 bases between them. The CDR3 contains 18 residues. Germline V gene data show CDR1 as SGHAT and CDR2 as FQNNGV. The CDR3 sequence is CASSSAPQGDSSYNEQFF. In DNA, the CDR3 is TGTGCCAGCAGTTCGGCCCCCCAGGGGGACTCCTCCTACAATGAGCAGTTCTTC.

This clonotype was observed many times. J is TRBJ2-1 and V is TRBV27, with 8 bases that match TRBD2. The V segment lost 3 bases and the J segment 7 bases; nucleotides outside the gene matches: 2. This CDR3 has 13 amino acids. Germline CDR1 MNHEY, CDR2 SMNVEV (reference sequence). The CDR3 reads CASSLGLVNEQFF. The CDR3 coding sequence is TGTGCCAGCAGTTTGGGACTAGTAAATGAGCAGTTCTTC.

The V gene is TRBV7-9, the J gene TRBJ2-3; D is perhaps TRBD2 (5 bases). This CDR3 has 16 amino acids. Germline V gene data show CDR1 as SEHNR and CDR2 as FQNEAQ (reference sequence). V dropped 8 bases and J dropped 0 bases, with 18 bases sitting between them. The CDR3 coding sequence is TGTGCCAGCGGCCCTGGACTCGTGGGGAGCACAGATACGCAGTATTTT. Translated: CASGPGLVGSTDTQYF. The complete variable domain, with remaining parts taken from reference TRBV7-9 and TRBJ2-3, reads DTGVSQNPRHKITKRGQNVTFRCDPISEHNRLYWYRQTLGQGPEFLTYFQNEAQLEKSRLLSDRFSAERPKGSFSTLEIQRTEQGDSAMYLCASGPGLVGSTDTQYFGPGTRLTVL.

This clonotype showed up many times. The rearrangement joins TRBV4-3 to TRBJ2-1; no reliable D call. This CDR3 is built from 12 residues. The V gene lost 0 bases and the J gene lost 15 bases, with 12 bases spanning the gap. CDR1 and CDR2 (germline): LGHNA, YSLEER. The CDR3 DNA is TGCGCCAGCAGCCAAGATAGAAATGATCGGTTCTTC. Its protein product is CASSQDRNDRFF.

The sample holds many counts of this clonotype. The chain couples TRBV7-3 to TRBJ2-2, with no clear D. CDR3 length: 12 residues. CDR1 and CDR2 from the germline V gene are SGHTA and FQGTGA. The germline V and J ends were trimmed by 3 bases and 4 bases, with 3 bases remaining between them. The DNA of the CDR3 is TGTGCCAGCAGCTTGCTCACCGGGGAGCTGTTTTTT. Residues: CASSLLTGELFF.

Ten or more counts support this clonotype. The chain is built from TRBV6-5 and TRBJ1-5; D is unclear. The CDR3 contains 14 residues. The V end was cut by 7 bases, the J end by 3 bases, with 13 bases between. The germline V gene encodes CDR1 MNHEY and CDR2 SVGAGI. The CDR3 here is CASTTLGSNQPQHF. The CDR3 bases are TGTGCCAGCACCACCCTCGGTTCCAATCAGCCCCAGCATTTT.

The sample holds many counts of this clonotype. The chain employs TRBV21-1 and TRBJ2-7. TRBV21-1 is termed a pseudogene. This CDR3 comprises 15 residues. The CDR3 bases are TGTGCCAGCAGCAAAGCTTACAGCCCAGCTTACGAGCAGTACTTC. Translated: CASSKAYSPAYEQYF.

This clonotype showed up many times. The V and J genes are TRBV19 and TRBJ1-2; D is possibly TRBD1 (6 bases). V lost 5 bases to trimming and J lost 6 bases, with 19 bases between them. CDR3 length: 15 amino acids. In germline, CDR1 is LNHDA, CDR2 SQIVND (reference sequence). Here the CDR3 reads CASSSPGHLPNGYTF. The CDR3 DNA follows: TGTGCCAGTAGTTCGCCGGGACATTTGCCGAATGGCTACACCTTC.

At least ten counts were recorded for this clonotype. The chain has TRBV5-1 and TRBJ1-1, with D perhaps TRBD1 (6 bases). CDR3 length: 14 residues. Germline V gives CDR1 SGHRS, CDR2 YFSETQ. Trimming cost V 0 bases and J 8 bases, with 14 bases left between them. The CDR3: CASSLEWTDSEAFF. The CDR3 DNA follows: TGCGCCAGCAGCTTGGAATGGACAGATAGCGAAGCTTTCTTT.